These T cell receptor beta chains were read from a single sample in a study of T-cell reconstitution after alpha-beta-depleted transplantation in children. MiXCR, applied by TCRdb to the PCR reads, yields one record per CDR3 protein. The sample holds 600,000 to 700,000 distinct CDR3 sequences, around 17% seen once. Sequenced here: PBMCs from the stem cell graft donor, sampled from the stem cell graft. These TCRs come from a human donor who donated a stem cell graft to a child with acute myeloid leukemia. Both conserved end residues are part of each CDR3. The D gene is left open where the match is weak. Only part of the rows carry a size: once, few, many, or a class if the clone is expanded.

j_call: TRBJ1-5
clone_size: few
d_call: .
v_call: TRBV20-1
cdr3_nt: TGCAGTGCTAGTTGGGGGGGGAGCAATCAGCCCCAGCATTTT
cdr3_aa: CSASWGGSNQPQHF

j_call: TRBJ2-7
clone_size: few
d_call: .
v_call: TRBV4-3
cdr3_nt: TGCGCCAGCAGCCAATCCCAGGGGAAGGAGCAGTACTTC
cdr3_aa: CASSQSQGKEQYF

j_call: TRBJ2-4
clone_size: .
d_call: .
v_call: TRBV5-1
cdr3_nt: TGCGCCAGCAGCCTACGTACAGAGACAAAAAACATTCAGTACTTC
cdr3_aa: CASSLRTETKNIQYF

j_call: TRBJ2-3
clone_size: many
d_call: .
v_call: TRBV6-1
cdr3_nt: TGTGCCACCTCCCTCGGGACAGCGGGAGATACGCAGTATTTT
cdr3_aa: CATSLGTAGDTQYF

j_call: TRBJ1-2
clone_size: many
d_call: .
v_call: TRBV20-1
cdr3_nt: TGCAGTGCTAGGGCAGGGGTTAACTATGGCTACACCTTC
cdr3_aa: CSARAGVNYGYTF

j_call: TRBJ1-4
clone_size: few
d_call: .
v_call: TRBV25-1
cdr3_nt: TGTGCCAGCAGTGAATCACAGAAGCTTAATGAAAAACTGTTTTTT
cdr3_aa: CASSESQKLNEKLFF

j_call: TRBJ2-5
clone_size: few
d_call: .
v_call: TRBV7-2
cdr3_nt: TGTGCCAGCAGCTTCCCGGGCCCGGAAACCTACTTC
cdr3_aa: CASSFPGPETYF

j_call: TRBJ2-5
clone_size: many
d_call: TRBD2
v_call: TRBV5-6
cdr3_nt: TGTGCCAGCAGCTCGCCTGGGACTAGCGGGCAAGAGACCCAGTACTTC
cdr3_aa: CASSSPGTSGQETQYF

j_call: TRBJ2-1
clone_size: many
d_call: TRBD2
v_call: TRBV7-2
cdr3_nt: TGTGCCAGCAGCTTAGAGCCTAGCGGGGGATGGCAGTTCTTC
cdr3_aa: CASSLEPSGGWQFF

j_call: TRBJ1-3
clone_size: many
d_call: .
v_call: TRBV20-1
cdr3_nt: TGCAGTGCGCAAAGCCCGTACTCTGGAAACACCATATATTTT
cdr3_aa: CSAQSPYSGNTIYF

j_call: TRBJ1-1
clone_size: many
d_call: TRBD1
v_call: TRBV7-8
cdr3_nt: TGTGCCAGCAGCTTAGACAGGGGGGCTGAAGCTTTCTTT
cdr3_aa: CASSLDRGAEAFF

j_call: TRBJ1-3
clone_size: .
d_call: .
v_call: TRBV20-1
cdr3_nt: TGCAGTGCTAGAGTAGGAGAGGGATTGATGAACACCATATATTTT
cdr3_aa: CSARVGEGLMNTIYF

j_call: TRBJ2-7
clone_size: .
d_call: .
v_call: TRBV7-9
cdr3_nt: TGTGCCAGTCGAGGGAGAGATAGCTACGAGCAGTACTTC
cdr3_aa: CASRGRDSYEQYF

j_call: TRBJ2-3
clone_size: many
d_call: .
v_call: TRBV7-2
cdr3_nt: TGTGCCAGCCGCGAGAGGGGGGTCACAGATACGCAGTATTTT
cdr3_aa: CASRERGVTDTQYF

j_call: TRBJ2-7
clone_size: many
d_call: TRBD1
v_call: TRBV20-1
cdr3_nt: TGCAGTGCCCCGGGACAGTCAACCTACGAGCAGTACTTC
cdr3_aa: CSAPGQSTYEQYF

j_call: TRBJ2-7
clone_size: .
d_call: .
v_call: TRBV20-1
cdr3_nt: TGCTGTGCTAGAGTCCAGGACCGTCTAAGCTCCTACGAGCAGTACTTC
cdr3_aa: CCARVQDRLSSYEQYF

j_call: TRBJ2-1
clone_size: few
d_call: TRBD2
v_call: TRBV24-1
cdr3_nt: TGTGCCACCAGTGCCTTGGGGGGGAGCTCCTACAATGAGCAGTTCTTC
cdr3_aa: CATSALGGSSYNEQFF

j_call: TRBJ2-1
clone_size: .
d_call: TRBD2
v_call: TRBV7-9
cdr3_nt: TGTGCCAGCAGCCCCGGACTAGCCCCCAATGAGCAGTTCTTC
cdr3_aa: CASSPGLAPNEQFF

j_call: TRBJ2-1
clone_size: few
d_call: .
v_call: TRBV21-1
cdr3_nt: TGTGCCAGCAGCAAGAGGGGAGACCAGGTTGAGCAGTTCTTC
cdr3_aa: CASSKRGDQVEQFF

j_call: TRBJ2-5
clone_size: many
d_call: .
v_call: TRBV20-1
cdr3_nt: TGCAGTGCTAGTCCCGAACCAGGGAGACAAGAGACCCAGTACTTC
cdr3_aa: CSASPEPGRQETQYF

j_call: TRBJ2-1
clone_size: few
d_call: TRBD2
v_call: TRBV13
cdr3_nt: TGTGCCAGCAGCTTAACAATAGCGGGGTTTTACAATGAGCAGTTCTTC
cdr3_aa: CASSLTIAGFYNEQFF

j_call: TRBJ1-1
clone_size: many
d_call: TRBD1
v_call: TRBV20-1
cdr3_nt: TGCAGTGCTAGACCTGCCAGGACAGGAGAAGCTTTCTTT
cdr3_aa: CSARPARTGEAFF

j_call: TRBJ1-1
clone_size: .
d_call: TRBD1
v_call: TRBV30
cdr3_nt: TGTGCCTGGGGGACAGGGGGGTACACTGAAGCTTTCTTT
cdr3_aa: CAWGTGGYTEAFF

j_call: TRBJ2-7
clone_size: .
d_call: TRBD1
v_call: TRBV3-1
cdr3_nt: TGTGCCAGCAGCCGTATTTCCGGGACAGGGAGCGAGCAGTACTTC
cdr3_aa: CASSRISGTGSEQYF

j_call: TRBJ2-1
clone_size: few
d_call: TRBD2
v_call: TRBV2
cdr3_nt: TGTGCCAGCAGGCCGACTAGCGGGGTGGATGAGCAGTTCTTC
cdr3_aa: CASRPTSGVDEQFF